These 17 T cell receptor beta chains share one sample of origin, sequenced in a study of control samples from healthy donors and cancer patients. Clones were read by immunoSEQ multiplex PCR, and TCRdb kept only the in-frame ones, dropping some. The sample lists tens of thousands of clones, approximately 87% occurring once. The sequenced material came from PBMCs. These receptors were taken from a woman between 50 and 59 years old with head and neck cancer.

The rearrangement uses TRBV5-4 and TRBJ2-7, with 10 nucleotides matching TRBD1. This CDR3 spans 14 amino acids. V trimming: 4 bases; J trimming: 2 bases; junction bases outside the gene matches: 3. CDR1 SGHNT and CDR2 YYREEE come from the germline V gene (reference sequence). CDR3: CASSRTGGAYEQYF. CDR3 coding DNA: TGTGCCAGCAGCCGGACAGGGGGGGCCTACGAGCAGTACTTC.

V gene TRBV6-1 combines with J gene TRBJ2-7; 8 bases are a match to TRBD2. CDR1 and CDR2 (germline): MNHNS, SASEGT. The CDR3 loop spans 16 amino acids. V was clipped by 2 bases and J by 2 bases; unmatched bases: 8. CDR3 nucleotide sequence: TGTGCCAGCAGTGAATATGACGGGGGGGCCGCCTACGAGCAGTACTTC. Translating gives CASSEYDGGAAYEQYF.

This rearrangement joins TRBV5-1 to TRBJ2-2; the D gene could be TRBD1 or TRBD2 (6 bases each). The germline V gene has CDR1 SGHRS and CDR2 YFSETQ. This CDR3 contains 15 residues. The ends were cut back, 1 base at V and 4 bases at J, with 11 bases in the middle. The CDR3 DNA sequence: TGCGCCAGCAGCTTGCACACGGGGGCCACCGGGGAGCTGTTTTTT. It yields the protein CASSLHTGATGELFF.

This chain uses TRBV6-2 or TRBV6-3 with TRBJ2-1; 12 bases fit TRBD2. The V segment lost 5 bases and the J segment 0 bases; nucleotides outside the gene matches: 11. Germline lookup yields CDR1 MNHEY and CDR2 SVGEGT. This CDR3 comprises 19 residues. DNA of the CDR3: TGTGCCAGCAGTCTCCCCCTAGCGGGGGGGCCTGTCTCCTACAATGAGCAGTTCTTC. Amino acid sequence: CASSLPLAGGPVSYNEQFF.

The chain couples TRBV9 to TRBJ2-1; possible D gene TRBD2, 6 bases. The CDR3 totals 13 residues. Trimming removed 4 bases at V and 6 bases at J, with 11 bases between. In germline, CDR1 is SGDLS, CDR2 YYNGEE. In nucleotides, the CDR3 is TGTGCCAGCAGCTACAGGACTACCAATGAGCAGTTCTTC. Its translation is CASSYRTTNEQFF.

The V gene is TRBV7-8, the J gene TRBJ2-1; D is ambiguous. Trimming pared 5 bases from V and 0 bases from J, leaving 11 bases between. CDR1 and CDR2 from the germline V gene are SGHVS and FQNEAQ. This CDR3 contains 15 residues. The CDR3 bases are TGTGCCAGCAGCCGACCGCCGAGCTCCTACAATGAGCAGTTCTTC. Translation gives CASSRPPSSYNEQFF.

The V and J genes are TRBV19 and TRBJ1-1, with TRBD1 matching over 11 bases. Germline V lookup: CDR1 LNHDA, CDR2 SQIVND (reference sequence). The CDR3 spans 15 residues. V trimming: 10 bases; J trimming: 4 bases; junction bases outside the gene matches: 11. The CDR3 nucleotides are TGTGCCACCACCCGAGTCGGGACAGGGGGCACTGAAGCTTTCTTT. This translates into CATTRVGTGGTEAFF.

This rearrangement joins TRBV19 to TRBJ2-3; D tentatively fits TRBD1 or TRBD2 (5 bases each). The germline V gene encodes CDR1 LNHDA and CDR2 SQIVND (reference sequence). The germline V and J ends were trimmed by 1 base and 2 bases, with 13 bases remaining between them. This CDR3 comprises 16 residues. CDR3 in DNA: TGTGCCAGTAGTATAGGGATAGGGGACCCCACAGATACGCAGTATTTT. Translated: CASSIGIGDPTDTQYF.

The V call is TRBV2, the J call TRBJ2-7; tentative D call: TRBD1 (6 bases). The CDR3 extends over 13 amino acids. The V and J ends lost 11 bases and 7 bases respectively, with 21 bases between them. CDR1 and CDR2 (germline): SNHLY, FYNNEI. The CDR3 DNA sequence: TGTGCCGGTTCGTCAGGGGAGACTTGGGAGCAGTACTTC. This translates into CAGSSGETWEQYF.

This clone has more than one count but fewer than ten. V gene TRBV6-2 or TRBV6-3 combines with J gene TRBJ2-7, with 9 nucleotides matching TRBD1. V was clipped by 5 bases and J by 4 bases; unmatched bases: 9. CDR3 size: 15 residues. From germline, CDR1 is MNHEY and CDR2 SVGEGT. For the CDR3, the DNA is TGTGCCAGCAGTATTCCGGGACAGGGAGTGTACGAGCAGTACTTC. Residues: CASSIPGQGVYEQYF.

V gene TRBV10-3 combines with J gene TRBJ1-6, with D tentatively TRBD1 (5 bases). This CDR3 spans 14 amino acids. Looked up from germline, CDR1 is ENHRY and CDR2 is SYGVKD. V lost 6 bases and J lost 8, with 14 bases in between. The CDR3: CAIRAGTAYSPLHF. CDR3 in DNA: TGTGCCATCAGAGCCGGGACGGCCTATTCACCCCTCCACTTT.

The rearrangement joins TRBV5-1 to TRBJ1-3, with no clear D. Deletions cut 2 bases from V and 0 bases from J, with 18 bases between. Germline V gives CDR1 SGHRS, CDR2 YFSETQ. This CDR3 comprises 18 residues. CDR3 nucleotides: TGCGCCAGCAGCTTAAGGGTCCTCGGCCAGAGCTCTGGAAACACCATATATTTT. This translates into CASSLRVLGQSSGNTIYF.

This clone has just one count. The chain recombines TRBV5-6 with TRBJ1-1, with D possibly being TRBD1 (5 bases). The CDR3 has 14 amino acids. Deletions cut 3 bases from V and 6 bases from J, with 15 bases between. Germline values: CDR1 SGHDT, CDR2 YYEEEE. CDR3 protein: CASSWDGRVAEAFF. The CDR3 nucleotides are TGTGCCAGCAGCTGGGACGGGAGAGTAGCTGAAGCTTTCTTT.

This clone turned up a few times. This rearrangement joins TRBV5-4 to TRBJ1-5, with 8 bases lining up with TRBD1. The V gene end was trimmed by 0 bases and the J gene end by 4 bases; junction bases not matched to a gene: 3. This CDR3 is built from 15 residues. The germline CDR1 and CDR2 sequences are SGHNT and YYREEE (reference sequence). The CDR3: CASSLGGQANQPQHF. CDR3 DNA sequence: TGTGCCAGCAGCTTGGGGGGACAGGCTAATCAGCCCCAGCATTTT. Combining the CDR3 with reference TRBV5-4 and TRBJ1-5 gives the whole variable domain ETGVTQSPTHLIKTRGQQVTLRCSSQSGHNTVSWYQQALGQGPQFIFQYYREEENGRGNFPPRFSGLQFPNYSSELNVNALELDDSALYLCASSLGGQANQPQHFGDGTRLSIL.

V gene TRBV6-7 combines with J gene TRBJ1-4; D remains unclear. TRBV6-7 is flagged as an ORF with uncertain function. This CDR3 has 15 amino acids. The V and J ends lost 6 bases and 0 bases respectively, with 11 bases between them. The CDR3 loop reads CASSQRKSTNEKLFF. CDR3 in DNA: TGTGCCAGCAGCCAAAGGAAGTCAACTAATGAAAAACTGTTTTTT.

This clone was seen only a few times. The chain couples TRBV28 to TRBJ1-2, with TRBD1 as a possible D gene (6 bases). The germline V gene has CDR1 MDHEN and CDR2 SYDVKM. This CDR3 comprises 15 residues. V lost 3 bases, J lost 2 bases, and 13 bases lay in between. CDR3 sequence reads: CASSLSGGDNYGYTF. For the CDR3, the DNA is TGTGCCAGCAGTTTGTCGGGGGGCGACAACTATGGCTACACCTTC.

The V gene is TRBV7-3, the J gene TRBJ2-3, with D possibly called TRBD1 or TRBD2 (6 bases each). Deletions cut 1 base from V and 3 bases from J, with 8 bases between. In germline, CDR1 is SGHTA, CDR2 FQGTGA. The length of the CDR3 is 14 residues. The CDR3 protein is CASSLRGGTDTQYF. CDR3 in DNA: TGTGCCAGCAGCTTAAGAGGGGGGACAGATACGCAGTATTTT.